The present T cell receptor beta chain was sequenced within a study of blood T cell repertoires in COVID-19. The overall study: Italy, Spain and the United States were the sources of the convalescent and acute COVID-19 samples. PBMCs, B-cell-depleted T cells, or T cells provided the cDNA or gDNA that made up the material.

Original data processing: From reference gene primer amplification, estimates of nucleated cell counts were derived. Repertoires were generated with immunoSEQ multiplex PCR, while TCRdb's copy carries only in-frame clones and drops some. V and J calls plus clone size are reproduced from that table; the DNA served to infer D and trimming. The sample lists 64,000 or so clones; approximately 91% were seen once. The V gene's germline CDR1 is SGHNT and CDR2 YENEEA. V was pared by 6 bases and J by 0 bases, with 8 bases of the junction left unmatched. The length of the CDR3 is 16 residues. The TCR comes from a human donor in a cohort sampled during active COVID-19. The specimen was peripheral blood. The rearrangement links TRBV11-3 to TRBJ2-3; 8 positions agree with TRBD1. The CDR3 reads CASRAGGSASTDTQYF. The DNA of the CDR3 is TGTGCCAGCAGGGCAGGGGGCTCGGCTAGCACAGATACGCAGTATTTT.